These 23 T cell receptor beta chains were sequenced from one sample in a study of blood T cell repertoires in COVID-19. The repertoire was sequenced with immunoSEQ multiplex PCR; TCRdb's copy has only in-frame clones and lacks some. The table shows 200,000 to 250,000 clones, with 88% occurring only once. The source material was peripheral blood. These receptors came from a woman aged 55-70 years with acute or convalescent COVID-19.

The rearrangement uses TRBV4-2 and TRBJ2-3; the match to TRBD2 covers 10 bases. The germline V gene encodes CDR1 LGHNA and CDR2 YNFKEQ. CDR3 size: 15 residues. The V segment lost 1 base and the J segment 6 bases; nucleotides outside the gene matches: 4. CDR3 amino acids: CASSQGDSGRDTQYF. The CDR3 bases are TGTGCCAGCAGCCAAGGTGATAGCGGGAGGGATACGCAGTATTTT.

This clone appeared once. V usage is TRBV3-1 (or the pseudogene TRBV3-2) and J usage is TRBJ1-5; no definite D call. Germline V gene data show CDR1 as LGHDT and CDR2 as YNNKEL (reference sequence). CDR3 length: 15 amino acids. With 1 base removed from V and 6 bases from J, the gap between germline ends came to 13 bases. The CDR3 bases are TGTGCCAGCAGCCAAGGGCGGGTAAGAGGTCAGCCCCAGCATTTT. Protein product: CASSQGRVRGQPQHF.

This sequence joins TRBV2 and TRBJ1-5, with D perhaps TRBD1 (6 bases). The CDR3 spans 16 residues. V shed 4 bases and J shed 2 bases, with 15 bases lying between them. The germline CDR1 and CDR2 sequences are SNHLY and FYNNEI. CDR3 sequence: CASSARGAAGNQPQHF. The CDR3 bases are TGTGCCAGCAGTGCGCGGGGGGCGGCGGGCAATCAGCCCCAGCATTTT.

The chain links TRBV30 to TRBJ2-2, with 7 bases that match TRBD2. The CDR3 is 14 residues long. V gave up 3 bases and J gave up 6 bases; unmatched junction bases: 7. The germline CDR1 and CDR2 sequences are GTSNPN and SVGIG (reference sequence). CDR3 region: CAWRLAWGAGELFF. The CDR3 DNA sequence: TGTGCCTGGAGACTAGCGTGGGGGGCCGGGGAGCTGTTTTTT.

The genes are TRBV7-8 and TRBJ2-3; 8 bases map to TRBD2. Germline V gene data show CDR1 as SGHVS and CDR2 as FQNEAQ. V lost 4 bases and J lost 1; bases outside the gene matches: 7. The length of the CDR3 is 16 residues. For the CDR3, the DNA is TGTGCCAGCAGCTACGGGGGGGCGGGACGCACAGATACGCAGTATTTT. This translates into CASSYGGAGRTDTQYF.

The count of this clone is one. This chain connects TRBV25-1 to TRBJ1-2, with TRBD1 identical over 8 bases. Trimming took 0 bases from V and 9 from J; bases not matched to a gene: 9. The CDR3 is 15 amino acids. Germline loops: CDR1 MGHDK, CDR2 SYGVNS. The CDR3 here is CASSEYNRGGNRYTF. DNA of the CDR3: TGTGCCAGCAGTGAATATAACAGGGGGGGAAATCGCTACACCTTC.

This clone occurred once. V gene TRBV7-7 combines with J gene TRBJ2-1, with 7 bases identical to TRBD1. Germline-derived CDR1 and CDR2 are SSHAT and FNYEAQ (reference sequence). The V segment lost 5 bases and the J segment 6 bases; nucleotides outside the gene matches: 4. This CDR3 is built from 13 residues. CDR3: CASSPDRVNEQFF. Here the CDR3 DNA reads TGTGCCAGCAGCCCCGACAGGGTCAATGAGCAGTTCTTC. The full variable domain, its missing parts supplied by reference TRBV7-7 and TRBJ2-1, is GAGVSQSPRYKVTKRGQDVTLRCDPISSHATLYWYQQALGQGPEFLTYFNYEAQPDKSGLPSDRFSAERPEGSISTLTIQRTEQRDSAMYRCASSPDRVNEQFFGPGTRLTVL.

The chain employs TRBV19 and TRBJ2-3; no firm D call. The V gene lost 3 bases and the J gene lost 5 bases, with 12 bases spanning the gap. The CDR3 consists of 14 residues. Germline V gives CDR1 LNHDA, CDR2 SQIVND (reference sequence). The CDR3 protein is CASSIDRGQDTQYF. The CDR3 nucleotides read TGTGCCAGTAGTATCGATAGAGGTCAAGATACGCAGTATTTT. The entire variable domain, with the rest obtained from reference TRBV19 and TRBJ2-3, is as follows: DGGITQSPKYLFRKEGQNVTLSCEQNLNHDAMYWYRQDPGQGLRLIYYSQIVNDFQKGDIAEGYSVSREKKESFPLTVTSAQKNPTAFYLCASSIDRGQDTQYFGPGTRLTVL.

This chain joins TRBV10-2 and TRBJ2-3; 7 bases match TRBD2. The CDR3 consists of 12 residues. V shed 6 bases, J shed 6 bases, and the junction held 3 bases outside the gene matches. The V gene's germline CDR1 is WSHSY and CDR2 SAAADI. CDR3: CASSKGGDTQYF. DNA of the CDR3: TGCGCCAGCAGCAAGGGAGGGGATACGCAGTATTTT.

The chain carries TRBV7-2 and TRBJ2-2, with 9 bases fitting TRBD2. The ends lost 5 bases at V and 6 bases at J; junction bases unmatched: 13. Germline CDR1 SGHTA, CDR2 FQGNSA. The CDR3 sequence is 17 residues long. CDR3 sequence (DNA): TGTGCCAGCAGCCTTATTTTAGGGCGGGAGGGCCCCGGGGAGCTGTTTTTT. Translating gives CASSLILGREGPGELFF. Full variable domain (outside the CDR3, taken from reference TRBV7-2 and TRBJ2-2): GAGVSQSPSNKVTEKGKDVELRCDPISGHTALYWYRQSLGQGLEFLIYFQGNSAPDKSGLPSDRFSAERTGGSVSTLTIQRTQQEDSAVYLCASSLILGREGPGELFFGEGSRLTVL.

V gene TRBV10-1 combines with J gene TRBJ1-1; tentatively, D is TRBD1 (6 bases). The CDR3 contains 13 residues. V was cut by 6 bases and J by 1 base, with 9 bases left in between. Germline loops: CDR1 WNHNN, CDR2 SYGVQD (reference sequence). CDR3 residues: CASSEDRNTEAFF. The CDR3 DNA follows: TGCGCCAGCAGCGAGGACAGGAACACTGAAGCTTTCTTT.

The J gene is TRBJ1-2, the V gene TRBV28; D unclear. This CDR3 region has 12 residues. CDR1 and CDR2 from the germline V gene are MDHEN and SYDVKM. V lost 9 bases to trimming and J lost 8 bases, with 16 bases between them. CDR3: CASFLRIAGYTF. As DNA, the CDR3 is TGTGCCAGTTTTCTGAGGATAGCGGGCTACACCTTC.

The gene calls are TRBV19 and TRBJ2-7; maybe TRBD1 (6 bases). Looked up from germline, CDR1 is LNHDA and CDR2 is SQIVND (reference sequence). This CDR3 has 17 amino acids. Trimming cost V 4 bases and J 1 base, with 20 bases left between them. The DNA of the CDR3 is TGTGCCAGTAGTACAGGGTTGGGCAGGGGTACTTCCTACGAGCAGTACTTC. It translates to CASSTGLGRGTSYEQYF.

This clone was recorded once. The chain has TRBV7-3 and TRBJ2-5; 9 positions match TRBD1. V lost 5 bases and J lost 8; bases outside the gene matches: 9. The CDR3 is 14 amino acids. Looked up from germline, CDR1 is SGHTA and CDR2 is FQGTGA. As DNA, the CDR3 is TGTGCCAGCAGCCTGGGGGGACAGGGTCAAACCCAGTACTTC. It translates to CASSLGGQGQTQYF.

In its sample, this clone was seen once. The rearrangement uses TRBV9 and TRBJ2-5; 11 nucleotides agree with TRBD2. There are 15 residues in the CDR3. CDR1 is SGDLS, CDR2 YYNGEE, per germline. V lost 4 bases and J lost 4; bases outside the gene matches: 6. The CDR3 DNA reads TGTGCCAGCAGCCGTTTAGCGGGGGGGCGAGAGACCCAGTACTTC. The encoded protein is CASSRLAGGRETQYF.

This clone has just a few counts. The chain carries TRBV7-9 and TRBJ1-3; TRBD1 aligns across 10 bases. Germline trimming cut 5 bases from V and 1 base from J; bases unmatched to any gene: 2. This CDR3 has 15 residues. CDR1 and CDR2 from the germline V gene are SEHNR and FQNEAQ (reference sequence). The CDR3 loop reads CASSRTGGSGNTIYF. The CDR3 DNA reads TGTGCCAGCAGCCGGACAGGGGGTTCTGGAAACACCATATATTTT.

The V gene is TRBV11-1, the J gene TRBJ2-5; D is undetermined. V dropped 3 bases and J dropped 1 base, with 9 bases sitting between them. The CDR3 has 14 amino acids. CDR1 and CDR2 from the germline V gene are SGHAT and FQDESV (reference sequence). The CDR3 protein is CASSFEASQETQYF. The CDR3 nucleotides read TGTGCCAGCAGCTTTGAGGCTTCCCAAGAGACCCAGTACTTC.

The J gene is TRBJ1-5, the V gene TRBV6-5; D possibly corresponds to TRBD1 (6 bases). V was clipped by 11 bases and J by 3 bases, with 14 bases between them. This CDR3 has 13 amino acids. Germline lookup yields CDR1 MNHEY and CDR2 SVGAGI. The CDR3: CAATQGYNQPQHF. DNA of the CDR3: TGTGCCGCCACTCAGGGGTACAATCAGCCCCAGCATTTT.

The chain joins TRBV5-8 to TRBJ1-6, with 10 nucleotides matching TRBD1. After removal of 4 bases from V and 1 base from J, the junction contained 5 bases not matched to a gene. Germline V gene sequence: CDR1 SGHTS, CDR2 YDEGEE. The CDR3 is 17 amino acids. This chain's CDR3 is CASSGRQGASYNSPLHF. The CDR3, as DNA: TGTGCCAGCAGCGGAAGACAGGGGGCGTCCTATAATTCACCCCTCCACTTT.

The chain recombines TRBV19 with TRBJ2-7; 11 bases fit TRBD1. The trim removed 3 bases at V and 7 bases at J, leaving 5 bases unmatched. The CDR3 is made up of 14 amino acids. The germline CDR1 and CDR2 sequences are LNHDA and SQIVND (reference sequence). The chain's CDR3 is CASSIRTGGKEQYF. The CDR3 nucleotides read TGTGCCAGTAGTATCCGGACAGGGGGCAAAGAGCAGTACTTC.

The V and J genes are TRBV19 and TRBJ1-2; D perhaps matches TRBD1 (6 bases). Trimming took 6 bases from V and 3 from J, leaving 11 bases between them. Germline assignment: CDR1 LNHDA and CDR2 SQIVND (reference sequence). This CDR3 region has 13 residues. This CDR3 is CASRLRGDYGYTF. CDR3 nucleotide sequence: TGTGCCAGTAGGCTCAGGGGTGACTATGGCTACACCTTC.

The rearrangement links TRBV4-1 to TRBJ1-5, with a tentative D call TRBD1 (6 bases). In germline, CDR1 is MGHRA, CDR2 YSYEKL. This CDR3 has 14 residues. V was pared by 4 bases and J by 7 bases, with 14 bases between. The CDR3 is CASSLIWTEQPQHF. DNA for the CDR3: TGCGCCAGCAGCCTCATCTGGACAGAGCAGCCCCAGCATTTT.

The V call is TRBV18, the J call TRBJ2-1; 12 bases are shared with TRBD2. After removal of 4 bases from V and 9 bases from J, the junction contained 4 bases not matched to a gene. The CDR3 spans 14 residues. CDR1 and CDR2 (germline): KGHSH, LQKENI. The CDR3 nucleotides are TGTGCCAGCTCACAGACTAGCGGGAGTTCTGAGCAGTTCTTC. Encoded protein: CASSQTSGSSEQFF.